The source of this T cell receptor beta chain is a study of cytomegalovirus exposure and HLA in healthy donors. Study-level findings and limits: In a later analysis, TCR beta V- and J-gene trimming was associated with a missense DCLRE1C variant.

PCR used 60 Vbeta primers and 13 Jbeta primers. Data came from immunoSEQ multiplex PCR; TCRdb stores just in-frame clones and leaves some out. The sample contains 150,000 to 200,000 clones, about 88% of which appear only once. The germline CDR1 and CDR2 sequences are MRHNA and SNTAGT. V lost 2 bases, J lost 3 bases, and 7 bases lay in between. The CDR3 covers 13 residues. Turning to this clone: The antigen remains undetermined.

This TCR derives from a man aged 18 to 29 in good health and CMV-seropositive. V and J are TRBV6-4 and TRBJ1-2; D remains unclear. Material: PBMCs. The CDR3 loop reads CASSDRSYYGYTF. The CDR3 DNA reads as TGTGCCAGCAGTGACAGGAGCTACTATGGCTACACCTTC.